Below are 13 T cell receptor beta chains sequenced from a single sample in a study of blood T cells in healthy people across ages. Primers used in a second PCR of roughly 6 to 11 cycles were a sample-barcoded 5' primer and a J-beta primer mix. One entry per CDR3 protein, called by TCRdb with MiXCR from the 5' RACE reads. The sample has roughly 860,000 distinct CDR3 sequences; less than 80% are singletons. Sequencing was carried out using blood. These receptors were taken from a man aged 25 to 40 in good health.

The rearrangement joins TRBV2 to TRBJ2-1; no definite D call. Trimming cost V 0 bases and J 8 bases, with 5 bases left between them. The CDR3 length is 12 residues. Germline V gene lookup returns CDR1 SNHLY and CDR2 FYNNEI. Here the CDR3 reads CASSEAVDEQFF. DNA of the CDR3: TGTGCCAGCAGTGAAGCGGTGGATGAGCAGTTCTTC.

Here the CDR3 DNA reads TGTGCCAGCCTGGACTCTAGCGGGGGGGCCTCCGAGCAGTACTTC. It encodes CASLDSSGGASEQYF. The chain has TRBV14 and TRBJ2-7; TRBD2 aligns across 12 bases. Germline trimming cut 8 bases from V and 6 bases from J; bases unmatched to any gene: 11. Per germline, CDR1 SGHDN and CDR2 FVKESK. The CDR3 totals 15 residues.

This clonotype is a singleton in its sample. V is TRBV25-1 and J is TRBJ1-6, with no clear D. The V gene's germline CDR1 is MGHDK and CDR2 SYGVNS. Trimming stripped 0 bases from V and 7 bases from J, with 7 bases between. This CDR3 is built from 14 residues. The CDR3 DNA follows: TGTGCCAGCAGTGAATACCAAGGGAATTCACCCCTCCACTTT. This gives the protein CASSEYQGNSPLHF.

This clonotype was detected once. The chain carries TRBV11-1 and TRBJ2-1; TRBD2 aligns across 11 bases. The junction had 6 bases not matched to a gene; V was cut back by 5 bases and J by 6 bases. In germline, CDR1 is SGHAT, CDR2 FQDESV (reference sequence). The CDR3 has 15 residues. CDR3 bases: TGTGCCAGCAGCCCCGCCGGACTAGCGGGCAATGAGCAGTTCTTC. Its translation is CASSPAGLAGNEQFF. The whole variable domain, remainder taken from reference TRBV11-1 and TRBJ2-1, is EAEVAQSPRYKITEKSQAVAFWCDPISGHATLYWYRQILGQGPELLVQFQDESVVDDSQLPKDRFSAERLKGVDSTLKIQPAELGDSAMYLCASSPAGLAGNEQFFGPGTRLTVL.

The chain recombines TRBV29-1 with TRBJ2-1; D is ambiguous. V lost 6 bases to trimming and J lost 4 bases, with 4 bases between them. This CDR3 spans 10 amino acids. CDR1 SQVTM and CDR2 ANQGSEA come from the germline V gene. The CDR3 reads CSVEYNEQFF. CDR3 DNA sequence: TGCAGCGTGGAATACAATGAGCAGTTCTTC.

Concerning this clonotype: A read error may produce the germline difference seen at one junction end. This chain uses TRBV20-1 with TRBJ2-7, with D perhaps TRBD1 or TRBD2 (6 bases each). Germline CDR1 is DFQATT and CDR2 is SNEGSKA (reference sequence). The CDR3 sequence is 13 residues long. The CDR3 spells CGARWGATYEQYF. CDR3 sequence (DNA): TGCGGTGCTAGATGGGGGGCCACCTACGAGCAGTACTTC.

This chain connects TRBV20-1 to TRBJ2-7; tentatively, D is TRBD1 or TRBD2 (5 bases each). CDR3 length: 13 residues. The germline V gene encodes CDR1 DFQATT and CDR2 SNEGSKA (reference sequence). The CDR3 DNA is TGCAGCTTAAACGGGGCTACCACCTACGAGCAGTACTTC. This codes for CSLNGATTYEQYF.

This chain links TRBV5-5 with TRBJ2-6; 9 bases fit TRBD1. The CDR3 is 16 amino acids. CDR1 and CDR2 from the germline V gene are SGHKS and YYEKEE (reference sequence). With 4 bases clipped from V and 0 bases from J, the junction kept 2 bases outside the gene matches. CDR3 bases: TGTGCCAGCAGCGGGACAGGGACCTCTGGGGCCAACGTCCTGACTTTC. Protein: CASSGTGTSGANVLTF.

The chain carries TRBV4-3 and TRBJ2-1; D is ambiguous. Per the germline V gene, CDR1 is LGHNA and CDR2 is YSLEER. This CDR3 is built from 12 residues. The V end lost 0 bases, the J end lost 10 bases, and 7 bases lay between the germline ends. The CDR3 loop is CASSQDDGEQFF. The CDR3 bases are TGCGCCAGCAGCCAAGATGACGGAGAGCAGTTCTTC.

The chain has TRBV9 and TRBJ2-4, with 7 positions matching TRBD2. Germline loops: CDR1 SGDLS, CDR2 YYNGEE. This CDR3 has 16 residues. V dropped 3 bases and J dropped 8; count of bases not matched to a gene: 14. CDR3 in DNA: TGTGCCAGCAGCGACCGATATGGGTCTAGCGGCCACATTCAGTACTTC. Its translation: CASSDRYGSSGHIQYF.

J is TRBJ2-1 and V is TRBV5-1; the D gene is possibly TRBD1 (6 bases). Germline CDR1 reads SGHRS; CDR2 reads YFSETQ. Trimming took 7 bases from V and 6 from J, leaving 11 bases between them. The CDR3 runs to 12 residues. The chain's CDR3 is CASGGQINEQFF. CDR3 DNA: TGCGCCAGCGGGGGACAAATCAATGAGCAGTTCTTC.

J is TRBJ2-7 and V is TRBV29-1, with D perhaps TRBD1 or TRBD2 (5 bases each). Germline assignment: CDR1 SQVTM and CDR2 ANQGSEA. V lost 3 bases and J lost 5, with 8 bases in between. The CDR3 is made up of 11 amino acids. The CDR3 loop is CSVERGHEQYF. Here the CDR3 DNA reads TGCAGCGTTGAGAGGGGTCACGAGCAGTACTTC.

This chain links TRBV29-1 with TRBJ2-5; D gene unclear. The J call may be mistaken, given a closer DNA end match to TRBJ2-7. Germline lookup yields CDR1 SQVTM and CDR2 ANQGSEA. The CDR3 is made up of 11 amino acids. CDR3 sequence: CSVESGHEQYF. In nucleotides, the CDR3 is TGCAGCGTTGAATCCGGGCACGAGCAGTACTTC.